One sample yielded the 5 T cell receptor beta chains listed below, sequenced in a study of cytomegalovirus exposure and HLA in healthy donors. This PCR relied on a set of 60 Vbeta primers and 13 Jbeta primers. Measured with immunoSEQ multiplex PCR; TCRdb has only the in-frame clones, and not every one. The sample gives about 93,000 clones, around 77% of which show up once; less than 9.5% is in the top ten. Sequencing used PBMCs. All receptors derive from a man aged 25 to 45 in good health and CMV-seronegative.

V and J are TRBV5-1 and TRBJ2-2; TRBD2 agrees at 9 bases. Germline CDR1 is SGHRS and CDR2 is YFSETQ. The CDR3 has 14 residues. With 1 base clipped from V and 6 bases from J, the junction kept 1 base outside the gene matches. CDR3 coding DNA: TGCGCCAGCAGCTTGTTAGCGGGAGCCGGGGAGCTGTTTTTT. This sequence encodes CASSLLAGAGELFF.

V usage is TRBV28 and J usage is TRBJ1-4, with TRBD1 as a possible D gene (5 bases). The V gene lost 3 bases and the J gene lost 5 bases, with 10 bases spanning the gap. CDR3 length: 14 amino acids. The V gene's germline CDR1 is MDHEN and CDR2 SYDVKM. The CDR3 DNA reads TGTGCCAGCAGTTTCGGGGGTCTGAATGAAAAACTGTTTTTT. The encoded protein is CASSFGGLNEKLFF. Full variable domain (missing parts from reference TRBV28 and TRBJ1-4): DVKVTQSSRYLVKRTGEKVFLECVQDMDHENMFWYRQDPGLGLRLIYFSYDVKMKEKGDIPEGYSVSREKKERFSLILESASTNQTSMYLCASSFGGLNEKLFFGSGTQLSVL.

The rearrangement links TRBV5-1 to TRBJ2-1, with TRBD1 as a possible D gene (6 bases). Germline V gives CDR1 SGHRS, CDR2 YFSETQ. V lost 4 bases, J lost 0 bases, and 14 bases lay in between. The CDR3 length is 16 residues. The CDR3 DNA sequence: TGCGCCAGCAGCCTCTTCGGACAGAGCTCCTACAATGAGCAGTTCTTC. This translates into CASSLFGQSSYNEQFF.

This sequence joins TRBV19 and TRBJ1-2, with D uncertain. CDR1 LNHDA and CDR2 SQIVND come from the germline V gene (reference sequence). Trimming took 4 bases from V and 2 from J, leaving 11 bases between them. CDR3 length: 14 amino acids. CDR3 DNA: TGTGCCAGTAGTAAAATGTGGCAGAACTATGGCTACACCTTC. This sequence encodes CASSKMWQNYGYTF.

The chain joins TRBV19 to TRBJ1-4; a possible D gene is TRBD1 (5 bases). This CDR3 contains 15 residues. Trimming took off 2 bases at V and 2 bases at J, with 9 bases between the two ends. Germline lookup yields CDR1 LNHDA and CDR2 SQIVND (reference sequence). This CDR3 is CASSIIGATNEKLFF. CDR3 in DNA: TGTGCCAGTAGTATAATAGGGGCGACTAATGAAAAACTGTTTTTT.